The sequence of this TCR beta chain was determined in a study of T cells after yellow fever vaccination. Study in general: SMART-Seq v4 Ultra Low Input served to prepare low-cell-number fractions.

They built TCR cDNA with 5'RACE template switching, a step that put in a universal primer site and UMIs. Each CDR3 protein gets one entry after TCRdb re-called the 5' RACE reads with MiXCR. The profile covers about 170,000 distinct CDR3 sequences, with approximately 10% appearing a single time and 35% to 45% taken by the ten largest. This clonotype has more than one count but fewer than ten. This TCR derives from a man between 18 and 29 years old who received the YFV17D yellow fever vaccine. The sample here was CD8+ T cells sorted from PBMCs, taken 15 days after the yellow fever booster vaccination.

For the CDR3, the DNA is TGCGCCAGCAGCCAAGTTTCCAGCGTGAGGACCGGGGAGCTGTTTTTT. Its protein product is CASSQVSSVRTGELFF. The chain joins TRBV4-1 to TRBJ2-2; D unresolved. This CDR3 is built from 16 residues. CDR1 and CDR2 (germline): MGHRA, YSYEKL. V was shortened by 1 base and J by 5 bases, with 14 bases between the two germline ends.